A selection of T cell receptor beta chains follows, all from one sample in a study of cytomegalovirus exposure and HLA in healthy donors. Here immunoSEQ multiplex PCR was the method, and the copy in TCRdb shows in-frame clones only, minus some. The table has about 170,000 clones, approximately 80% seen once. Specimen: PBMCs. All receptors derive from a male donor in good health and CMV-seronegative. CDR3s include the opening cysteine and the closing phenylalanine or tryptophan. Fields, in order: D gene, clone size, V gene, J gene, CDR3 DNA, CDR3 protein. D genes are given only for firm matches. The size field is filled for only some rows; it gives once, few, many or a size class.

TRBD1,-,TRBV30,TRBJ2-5,TGTGCCTGGAGTGAGGGGGCTATACAAGAGACCCAGTACTTC,CAWSEGAIQETQYF
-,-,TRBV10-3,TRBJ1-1,TGTGCCATCAGTACGACAGAGACACTCGAAGCTTTCTTT,CAISTTETLEAFF
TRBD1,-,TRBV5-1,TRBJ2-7,TGCGCCAGCAGCTTGGGCCAGGGGGCGCCCTACGAGCAGTACTTC,CASSLGQGAPYEQYF
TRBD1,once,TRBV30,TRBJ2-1,TGTGCCTGGAGTGGCGGACAGGGTTCCTACAATGAGCAGTTCTTC,CAWSGGQGSYNEQFF
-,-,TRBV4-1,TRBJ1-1,TGCGCCAGCAGCCAAGAGGAGGGGCAGTTAAACACTGAAGCTTTCTTT,CASSQEEGQLNTEAFF
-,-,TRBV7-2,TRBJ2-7,TGTGCCAGCAGCTTAGCGGCAGGAACATACGAGCAGTACTTC,CASSLAAGTYEQYF
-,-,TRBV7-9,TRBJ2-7,TGTGCCAGCAGCTCCGGGAGCACCCACTACGAGCAGTACTTC,CASSSGSTHYEQYF
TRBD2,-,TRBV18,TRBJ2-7,TGTGCCAGCTCTCCTAGCGGGGGTACGTCCTACGAGCAGTACTTC,CASSPSGGTSYEQYF
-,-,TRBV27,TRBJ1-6,TGTGCCAGCAGTTTATCCGCCGACATATATTCACCCCTCCACTTT,CASSLSADIYSPLHF
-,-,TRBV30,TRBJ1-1,TGTGCCTGGAGAGGACTGGCGAACACTGAAGCTTTCTTT,CAWRGLANTEAFF
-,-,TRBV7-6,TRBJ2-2,TGTGCCAGCAGCTTGAGCAGGGGTACCGGGGAGCTGTTTTTT,CASSLSRGTGELFF
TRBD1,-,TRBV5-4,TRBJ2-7,TGTGCCAGCAGCTTCAGACGGGACAGCTATTCCTACGAGCAGTACTTC,CASSFRRDSYSYEQYF
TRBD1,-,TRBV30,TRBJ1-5,TGTGCCTGGAGTGCAATAGACAGGGCGGGGCAGCCCCAGCATTTT,CAWSAIDRAGQPQHF
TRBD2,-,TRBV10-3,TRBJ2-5,TGTGCCATCAGTGAGGATCTAGCGGGAGGACAAGAGACCCAGTACTTC,CAISEDLAGGQETQYF
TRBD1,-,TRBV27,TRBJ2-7,TGTGCCAGCAGTTTCCAATCGACAGGGCCTATGGAGCAGTACTTC,CASSFQSTGPMEQYF
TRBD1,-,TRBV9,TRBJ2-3,TGTGCCAGCAGCCCACGGACAGGGGACTTTACAGATACGCAGTATTTT,CASSPRTGDFTDTQYF
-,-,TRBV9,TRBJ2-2,TGTGCCAGCAGCGCGGACGGGCCTCGGGGGACCGGGGAGCTGTTTTTT,CASSADGPRGTGELFF
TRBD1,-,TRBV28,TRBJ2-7,TGTGCCAGCAGAGACAGGGGGTGGCAAGTCGACGAGCAGTACTTC,CASRDRGWQVDEQYF
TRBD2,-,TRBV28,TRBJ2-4,TGTGCCAGCAGTCCCCTCTCTAGGGCTAGCGGGACCGCCAAAAACATTCAGTACTTC,CASSPLSRASGTAKNIQYF
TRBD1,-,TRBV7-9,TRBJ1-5,TGTGCCAGCAGCTTAACAGGGGGGGCCAATCAGCCCCAGCATTTT,CASSLTGGANQPQHF
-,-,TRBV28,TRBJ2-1,TGTGCCAGCGGGGCTTTTGAGCAGTTCTTC,CASGAFEQFF
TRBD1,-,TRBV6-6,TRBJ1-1,TGTGCCAGCAGTCTGCCGACAGGGTTGAACACTGAAGCTTTCTTT,CASSLPTGLNTEAFF
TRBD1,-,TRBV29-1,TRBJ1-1,TGCAGCGTACAGGGGTTTTTAACTGAAGCTTTCTTT,CSVQGFLTEAFF
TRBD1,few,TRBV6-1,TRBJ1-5,TGTGCCAGCAGTGATTTCACAGGGGGGCAGCCCCAGCATTTT,CASSDFTGGQPQHF
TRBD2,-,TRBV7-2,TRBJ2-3,TGTGCCAGCAGCCCAAGCGGGAGTAGCACAGATACGCAGTATTTT,CASSPSGSSTDTQYF
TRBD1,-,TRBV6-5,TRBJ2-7,TGTGCCAGCAGTTACTCAGGGGGGACAGGGCGCTACGAGCAGTACTTC,CASSYSGGTGRYEQYF
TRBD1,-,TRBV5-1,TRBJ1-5,TGCGCCAGCAGAGAGGACAGGGTAGGTCAGCCCCAGCATTTT,CASREDRVGQPQHF
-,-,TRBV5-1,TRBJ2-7,TGCGCCAGCAGCTTGGAGCGGGTTGGCACAACGAGCTCCTACGAGCAGTACTTC,CASSLERVGTTSSYEQYF
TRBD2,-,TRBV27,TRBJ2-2,TGTGCCAGCAGTTTCGGGGGAGGGACCGGGGAGCTGTTTTTT,CASSFGGGTGELFF
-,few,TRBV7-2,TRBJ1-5,TGTGCCAGCAGCTTAAGAGGACAGAATCAGCCCCAGCATTTT,CASSLRGQNQPQHF
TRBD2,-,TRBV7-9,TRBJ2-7,TGTGCCAGCAGCTTAGCGCTAGCGGGGGAGCAGTACTTC,CASSLALAGEQYF
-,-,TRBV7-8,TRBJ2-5,TGTGCCAGCAGCCCAGGGGAGACCCAGTACTTC,CASSPGETQYF
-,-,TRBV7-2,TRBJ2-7,TGTGCCAGCAGCCCAGGGGCCCCCGCATACGAGCAGTACTTC,CASSPGAPAYEQYF
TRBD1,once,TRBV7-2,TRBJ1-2,TGTGCCAGCAGCTTAGGAGGGACAGGGGTTTATGGCTACACCTTC,CASSLGGTGVYGYTF
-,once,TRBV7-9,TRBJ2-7,TGTGCCAGCAGCCCCCGGCAGAGCGAGGGCGAGCAGTACTTC,CASSPRQSEGEQYF
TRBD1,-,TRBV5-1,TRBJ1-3,TGCGCCAGCAGCGCCGGACAGGGTGTTGGAAACACCATATATTTT,CASSAGQGVGNTIYF
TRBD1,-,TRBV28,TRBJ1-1,TGTGCCAGCAGTACAGGGGGCATCATTACTGAAGCTTTCTTT,CASSTGGIITEAFF
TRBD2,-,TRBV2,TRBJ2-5,TGTGCCAGCAAGACTAGCTTCCTACAAGAGACCCAGTACTTC,CASKTSFLQETQYF
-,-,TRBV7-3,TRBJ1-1,TGTGCCAGCAGCTTAAATGGGGGGAGGGATAACACTGAAGCTTTCTTT,CASSLNGGRDNTEAFF
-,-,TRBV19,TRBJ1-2,TGTGCCAGTAGTAACCCCGAGGGCTATGGCTACACCTTC,CASSNPEGYGYTF
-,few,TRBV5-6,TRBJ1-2,TGTGCCAGCAGCTATGGACCAGGGGGCTACACCTTC,CASSYGPGGYTF
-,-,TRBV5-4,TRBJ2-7,TGTGCCAGCAGTGGGCCTGACATTACCGAGCAGTACTTC,CASSGPDITEQYF
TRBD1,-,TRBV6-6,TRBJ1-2,TGTGCCAGCAGCCGCATACAGGGGAACTATGGCTACACCTTC,CASSRIQGNYGYTF
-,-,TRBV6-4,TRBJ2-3,TGTGCCAGCAGTGACAGTTTCAGGGCAGATACGCAGTATTTT,CASSDSFRADTQYF
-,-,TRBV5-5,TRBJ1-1,TGTGCCAGCAGCTTAAAGGGGCTTGAAGCTTTCTTT,CASSLKGLEAFF
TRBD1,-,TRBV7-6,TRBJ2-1,TGTGCCAGCAGCTTATTACAGGGGTATGATGAGCAGTTCTTC,CASSLLQGYDEQFF
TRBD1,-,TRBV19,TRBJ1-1,TGTGCCAGTAGTACGCACAGGGGAGGCAGCACTGAAGCTTTCTTT,CASSTHRGGSTEAFF
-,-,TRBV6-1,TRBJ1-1,TGTGCCAGCAGTCCACCCGGGACAAACACTGAAGCTTTCTTT,CASSPPGTNTEAFF
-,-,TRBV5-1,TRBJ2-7,TGCGCCAGCAGCCAAATCGACAGGACCTACGAGCAGTACTTC,CASSQIDRTYEQYF
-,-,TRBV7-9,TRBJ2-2,TGTGCCAGCAGCTTAGGCCGGGGGTACACCGGGGAGCTGTTTTTT,CASSLGRGYTGELFF
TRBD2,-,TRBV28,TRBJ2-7,TGTGCCGTGACTAGCCTGTACGAGCAGTACTTC,CAVTSLYEQYF
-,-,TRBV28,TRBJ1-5,TGTGCCGGCGGAAGCGGCAATCAGCCCCAGCATTTT,CAGGSGNQPQHF
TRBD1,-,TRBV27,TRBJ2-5,TGTGCCAGCAGGGATTCGACAGGGAATATTATGACGACCCAGTACTTC,CASRDSTGNIMTTQYF
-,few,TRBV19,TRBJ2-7,TGTGCCAGTAAAACTTCACAGGGCTCCGAGCAGTACTTC,CASKTSQGSEQYF
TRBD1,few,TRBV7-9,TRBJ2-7,TGTGCCAGCAGCCGACAGGGTCCCTCCTACGAGCAGTACTTC,CASSRQGPSYEQYF